This entry lists 3 T cell receptor beta chains sequenced from one sample in a study of blood T cell repertoires in COVID-19. Profiled with immunoSEQ multiplex PCR; TCRdb holds only in-frame clones, not every one. The table lists 300,000 to 400,000 clones, approximately 89% of them singletons. Specimen: peripheral blood. The receptors were sampled from a woman younger than 30 who had recovered from COVID-19.

The gene calls are TRBV7-9 and TRBJ1-1; 9 positions match TRBD1. The trim removed 1 base at V and 4 bases at J, leaving 4 bases unmatched. The germline gives CDR1 SEHNR, CDR2 FQNEAQ (reference sequence). This CDR3 spans 15 amino acids. In DNA form, the CDR3 reads TGTGCCAGCAGCTTAGGAGGGACAGGGCCCACTGAAGCTTTCTTT. Its translation: CASSLGGTGPTEAFF.

DNA for the CDR3: TGTGCCAGCAGCTTGGTCAGGGCAGGTGAGACCCAGTACTTC. The encoded protein is CASSLVRAGETQYF. The chain joins TRBV5-6 to TRBJ2-5; D possibly corresponds to TRBD1 (5 bases). V gave up 0 bases and J gave up 5 bases, with 11 bases separating them. The CDR3 totals 14 residues. CDR1 is SGHDT and CDR2 is YYEEEE in the germline V gene.

The CDR3 is CASSESGGRGTEAFF. CDR3 DNA sequence: TGTGCCAGCAGTGAATCAGGGGGGCGAGGCACTGAAGCTTTCTTT. This chain links TRBV25-1 with TRBJ1-1, with TRBD1 identical over 7 bases. The trim removed 1 base at V and 4 bases at J, leaving 6 bases unmatched. Germline CDR1 and CDR2: MGHDK and SYGVNS. The CDR3 covers 15 residues.